A single sample gave rise to the 28 T cell receptor beta chains below, sequenced in a study of blood T cell repertoires in COVID-19 (dated by TCRdb to the early 2020s). The library was generated by the immunoSEQ multiplex PCR assay. Here the immuneACCESS table is served through TCRdb, limited to in-frame sequences with V and J called. Missing clones are a known gap in these copies; in checked studies unresolved V genes cover under half, and the rest lacks a known reason. For this sample there are roughly 70,000 clones; roughly 75% appear just once. The ten largest clones add up to 9% to 10% of the sample. Material for sequencing was peripheral blood. The receptors derive from a human donor in a cohort sampled during active COVID-19.

This clone was seen only once. The chain employs TRBV6-1 and TRBJ2-7, with 11 bases that match TRBD2. V lost 4 bases, J lost 0 bases, and 5 bases stayed unmatched. Per germline, CDR1 MNHNS and CDR2 SASEGT. The CDR3 loop spans 16 amino acids. CDR3 region: CASSAGTSGSSYEQYF. DNA for the CDR3: TGTGCCAGCAGTGCCGGGACTAGCGGATCCTCCTACGAGCAGTACTTC.

The chain joins TRBV5-5 to TRBJ2-7; 7 positions match TRBD2. In germline, CDR1 is SGHKS, CDR2 YYEKEE (reference sequence). Germline trimming cut 4 bases from V and 0 bases from J; bases unmatched to any gene: 7. This CDR3 has 15 amino acids. CDR3 nucleotide sequence: TGTGCCAGCAGCCGTACCCGGGAGGTCTCCTACGAGCAGTACTTC. It encodes CASSRTREVSYEQYF.

The rearrangement joins TRBV28 to TRBJ2-7, with TRBD2 matching over 7 bases. CDR3 length: 13 amino acids. V shed 4 bases, J shed 7 bases, and the junction held 7 bases outside the gene matches. Looked up from germline, CDR1 is MDHEN and CDR2 is SYDVKM. This CDR3 is CASSWTRKEEQYF. CDR3 sequence (DNA): TGTGCCAGCAGTTGGACTAGAAAAGAAGAGCAGTACTTC. The full variable domain, rest sourced from reference TRBV28 and TRBJ2-7, is DVKVTQSSRYLVKRTGEKVFLECVQDMDHENMFWYRQDPGLGLRLIYFSYDVKMKEKGDIPEGYSVSREKKERFSLILESASTNQTSMYLCASSWTRKEEQYFGPGTRLTVT.

The V and J genes are TRBV11-1 and TRBJ2-3; no clear D gene. Trimming cost V 1 base and J 2 bases, with 10 bases left between them. This CDR3 is 15 amino acids long. Germline lookup yields CDR1 SGHAT and CDR2 FQDESV (reference sequence). CDR3 amino acids: CASSLELRNTDTQYF. The CDR3 nucleotides are TGTGCCAGCAGCTTAGAGTTGCGGAACACAGATACGCAGTATTTT.

J is TRBJ1-2 and V is TRBV25-1; D possibly corresponds to TRBD1 (6 bases). CDR3 length: 13 amino acids. V lost 6 bases and J 6 bases, leaving 14 bases between the germline ends. Germline V lookup: CDR1 MGHDK, CDR2 SYGVNS. CDR3 sequence: CASSPRGYDGYTF. CDR3 nucleotides: TGTGCCAGCAGCCCCAGGGGATATGATGGCTACACCTTC.

The chain employs TRBV11-2 and TRBJ2-1; D possibly corresponds to TRBD2 (6 bases). Looked up from germline, CDR1 is SGHAT and CDR2 is FQNNGV. The CDR3 sequence is 15 residues long. V lost 0 bases to trimming and J lost 0 bases, with 6 bases between them. The CDR3: CASSLDGSSYNEQFF. CDR3 sequence (DNA): TGTGCCAGCAGCTTAGACGGGAGCTCCTACAATGAGCAGTTCTTC.

The chain is built from TRBV18 and TRBJ2-1; 11 bases align to TRBD2. CDR1 KGHSH and CDR2 LQKENI come from the germline V gene. CDR3 length equals 15 residues. Unmatched junction bases numbered 4, after V lost 4 bases and J lost 5 bases. Here the CDR3 reads CASSLAGGRNNEQFF. CDR3 nucleotides: TGTGCCAGCTCACTAGCGGGAGGGAGAAACAATGAGCAGTTCTTC.

This clone was detected once. J is TRBJ2-2 and V is TRBV27; a possible D gene is TRBD2 (6 bases). The germline V gene has CDR1 MNHEY and CDR2 SMNVEV (reference sequence). CDR3 length: 14 residues. Trimming took 6 bases from V and 7 from J, leaving 15 bases between them. CDR3 residues: CASSLTRSGGELFF. CDR3 nucleotide sequence: TGTGCCAGCAGCTTGACTAGGTCGGGCGGGGAGCTGTTTTTT.

The count of this clone is one. In DNA, the CDR3 is TGTGCCAGCAGCTTAACAGGGGATGCGAACACTGAAGCTTTCTTT. Amino acid sequence: CASSLTGDANTEAFF. V is TRBV5-4 and J is TRBJ1-1; 7 nucleotides agree with TRBD1. Trimming cost V 2 bases and J 1 base; bases outside gene matches: 5. The CDR3 length is 15 residues. Germline loops: CDR1 SGHNT, CDR2 YYREEE (reference sequence).

This clone has a handful of counts. This sequence joins TRBV28 and TRBJ1-5; 9 bases align to TRBD1. The CDR3 has 16 residues. The V and J ends lost 3 bases and 3 bases, in that order; junction bases with no gene match: 6. Germline CDR1 and CDR2: MDHEN and SYDVKM. The CDR3, as DNA: TGTGCCAGCAGTTTGACGGGACAGGGAGACAATCAGCCCCAGCATTTT. Encoded protein: CASSLTGQGDNQPQHF. Using reference TRBV28 and TRBJ1-5 for the parts outside the CDR3, the full variable domain is DVKVTQSSRYLVKRTGEKVFLECVQDMDHENMFWYRQDPGLGLRLIYFSYDVKMKEKGDIPEGYSVSREKKERFSLILESASTNQTSMYLCASSLTGQGDNQPQHFGDGTRLSIL.

This clone was picked up one time. The rearrangement joins TRBV5-4 to TRBJ2-6, with 7 bases aligning to TRBD1. The CDR3 spans 17 residues. V was clipped by 1 base and J by 0 bases; unmatched bases: 4. Germline values: CDR1 SGHNT, CDR2 YYREEE (reference sequence). This CDR3 is CASSLPTGSSGANVLTF. The CDR3 bases are TGTGCCAGCAGCTTGCCGACAGGGAGCTCTGGGGCCAACGTCCTGACTTTC.

The chain has TRBV5-4 and TRBJ1-1; D is possibly TRBD1 (6 bases). Trimming shortened V by 6 bases and J by 6 bases, and 18 bases separated the two germline ends. The CDR3 sequence is 14 residues long. Germline-derived CDR1 and CDR2 are SGHNT and YYREEE (reference sequence). CDR3 DNA sequence: TGTGCCAGCAATAATAAGGGGGGGCCCGCTGAAGCTTTCTTT. Translated, it gives CASNNKGGPAEAFF.

The chain has TRBV11-2 and TRBJ2-1, with D maybe TRBD2 (7 bases). Germline V gene data show CDR1 as SGHAT and CDR2 as FQNNGV. V lost 2 bases and J lost 8, with 19 bases in between. There are 16 residues in the CDR3. CDR3 loop: CASSLLGGRGSHEQFF. As DNA, the CDR3 is TGTGCCAGCAGCTTACTGGGGGGGAGGGGGTCCCATGAGCAGTTCTTC.

The genes are TRBV28 and TRBJ1-2; 7 nucleotides match TRBD1. The junction had 13 bases not matched to a gene; V was cut back by 5 bases and J by 4 bases. Germline V gives CDR1 MDHEN, CDR2 SYDVKM. CDR3 length: 16 amino acids. The chain's CDR3 is CASSPPRQGSGYGYTF. The CDR3 bases are TGTGCCAGCAGTCCCCCAAGACAGGGTTCAGGCTATGGCTACACCTTC.

This clone has more than one count but fewer than ten. Within the sample, other DNA sequences also encode this same CDR3. The chain employs TRBV7-2 and TRBJ2-7, with D possibly being TRBD2 (5 bases). Germline assignment: CDR1 SGHTA and CDR2 FQGNSA. The V end lost 4 bases, the J end lost 4 bases, and 8 bases lay between the germline ends. This CDR3 region has 12 residues. CDR3 nucleotide sequence: TGTGCCAGCAGCTCGACGGGGTACGAGCAGTACTTC. This encodes CASSSTGYEQYF.

The chain recombines TRBV20-1 with TRBJ2-7, with D hard to call. Trimming pared 3 bases from V and 7 bases from J, leaving 19 bases between. This CDR3 contains 14 residues. CDR1 and CDR2 (germline): DFQATT, SNEGSKA (reference sequence). The CDR3 region is CSASGFYYTLEQYF. Here the CDR3 DNA reads TGCAGTGCTAGTGGTTTCTACTATACCTTAGAGCAGTACTTC.

The chain carries TRBV4-3 and TRBJ2-2; unclear D gene. Germline values: CDR1 LGHNA, CDR2 YSLEER. This CDR3 region has 15 residues. With 3 bases removed from V and 4 bases from J, the gap between germline ends came to 12 bases. The DNA of the CDR3 is TGCGCCAGCAGCCAGAGACACCGATCCACCGGGGAGCTGTTTTTT. Amino acid sequence: CASSQRHRSTGELFF.

The chain recombines TRBV5-4 with TRBJ2-7, with 12 bases that match TRBD1. The J segment lost 2 bases and the V segment lost 3 bases, leaving 3 bases of the junction unmatched. The CDR3 is made up of 15 amino acids. Germline assignment: CDR1 SGHNT and CDR2 YYREEE (reference sequence). This chain's CDR3 is CASSSRDRGPYEQYF. The CDR3 DNA follows: TGTGCCAGCAGCTCCCGGGACAGGGGGCCCTACGAGCAGTACTTC.

This chain uses TRBV5-1 with TRBJ2-7; 10 bases are shared with TRBD1. V dropped 0 bases and J dropped 3; count of bases not matched to a gene: 3. The germline V gene has CDR1 SGHRS and CDR2 YFSETQ. The CDR3 totals 15 residues. CDR3 sequence reads: CASSLAGTGVYEQYF. CDR3 bases: TGCGCCAGCAGCTTGGCCGGGACAGGGGTCTACGAGCAGTACTTC.

The gene calls are TRBV18 and TRBJ1-5, with no clear D. Germline V gene data show CDR1 as KGHSH and CDR2 as LQKENI. V was shortened by 3 bases and J by 4 bases, with 13 bases between the two germline ends. The CDR3 has 15 amino acids. CDR3 sequence: CASSPENAPNQPQHF. The CDR3 nucleotides are TGTGCCAGCTCACCGGAGAACGCACCAAATCAGCCCCAGCATTTT.

V and J are TRBV5-1 and TRBJ2-5; D unresolved. The CDR3 has 13 residues. CDR1 SGHRS and CDR2 YFSETQ come from the germline V gene. Trimming took 0 bases from V and 7 from J, leaving 10 bases between them. The CDR3 protein is CASSLGRPGTQYF. The CDR3 nucleotides are TGCGCCAGCAGCTTGGGGCGGCCCGGGACCCAGTACTTC.

This chain links TRBV4-1 with TRBJ2-7; TRBD1 aligns across 7 bases. CDR3 length: 15 residues. V trimming: 0 bases; J trimming: 1 base; junction bases outside the gene matches: 3. The germline V gene has CDR1 MGHRA and CDR2 YSYEKL. Here the CDR3 DNA reads TGCGCCAGCAGCCAAGAGACCAGGGGGTCCTACGAGCAGTACTTC. This translates into CASSQETRGSYEQYF.

The V gene is TRBV2, the J gene TRBJ2-7; 8 bases align to TRBD1. With V trimmed by 8 bases and J by 6 bases, 12 bases remained unmatched. This CDR3 contains 14 residues. CDR1 is SNHLY, CDR2 FYNNEI, per germline. The CDR3 sequence: CASEKGQVPLEQYF. The CDR3 bases are TGTGCCAGCGAGAAGGGACAGGTACCCCTCGAGCAGTACTTC.

This chain joins TRBV5-1 and TRBJ1-2; D perhaps matches TRBD1 (5 bases). Trimming stripped 0 bases from V and 4 bases from J, with 13 bases between. The CDR3 runs 15 residues. Per germline, CDR1 SGHRS and CDR2 YFSETQ. The CDR3 sequence is CASSLAATGTYGYTF. CDR3 DNA: TGCGCCAGCAGCTTGGCCGCTACAGGCACCTATGGCTACACCTTC.

The chain links TRBV7-2 to TRBJ2-7; the match to TRBD2 covers 8 bases. From germline, CDR1 is SGHTA and CDR2 FQGNSA. J lost 3 bases, V lost 0 bases, and 4 bases had no gene match. There are 15 residues in the CDR3. The CDR3 reads CASSLAASGYYEQYF. The CDR3 DNA follows: TGTGCCAGCAGCTTAGCGGCTAGCGGGTACTACGAGCAGTACTTC.

The gene calls are TRBV2 and TRBJ2-7, with 8 nucleotides matching TRBD2. CDR3 length: 13 residues. Germline trimming cut 8 bases from V and 4 bases from J; bases unmatched to any gene: 7. The V gene's germline CDR1 is SNHLY and CDR2 FYNNEI. CDR3 sequence: CASGGLDGYEQYF. CDR3 bases: TGTGCCAGCGGGGGACTAGACGGATACGAGCAGTACTTC.

This chain uses TRBV12-5 with TRBJ1-4, with a tentative D call TRBD1 (5 bases). Germline values: CDR1 LGHNT, CDR2 FRNRAP. The V end lost 3 bases, the J end lost 7 bases, and 12 bases lay between the germline ends. The CDR3 loop spans 14 amino acids. CDR3 protein: CASGFGGISEKLFF. For the CDR3, the DNA is TGTGCTAGTGGTTTCGGGGGGATTAGTGAAAAACTGTTTTTT.

This clone has more than one count but fewer than ten. The chain has TRBV10-3 and TRBJ1-5, with D unresolved. CDR3 length: 13 amino acids. Between the trimmed V and J ends, which lost 5 bases and 5 bases, there was a span of 10 bases. The germline V gene encodes CDR1 ENHRY and CDR2 SYGVKD. The CDR3 region is CAISPGADQPQHF. CDR3 sequence (DNA): TGTGCCATCAGTCCGGGAGCCGATCAGCCCCAGCATTTT.